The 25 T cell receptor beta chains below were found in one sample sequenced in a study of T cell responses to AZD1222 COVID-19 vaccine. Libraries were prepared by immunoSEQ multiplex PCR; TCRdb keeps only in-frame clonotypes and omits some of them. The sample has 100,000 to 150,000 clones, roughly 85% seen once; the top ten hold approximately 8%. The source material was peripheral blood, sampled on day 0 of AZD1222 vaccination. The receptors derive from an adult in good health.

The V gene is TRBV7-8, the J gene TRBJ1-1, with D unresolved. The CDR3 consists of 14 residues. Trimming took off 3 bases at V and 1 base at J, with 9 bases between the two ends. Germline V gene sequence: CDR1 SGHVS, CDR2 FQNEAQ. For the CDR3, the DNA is TGTGCCAGCAGCTTTGGACTTTCGAACACTGAAGCTTTCTTT. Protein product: CASSFGLSNTEAFF.

This CDR3 reads CASSPLAGGPGGTQYF. DNA of the CDR3: TGTGCCAGCAGCCCGCTAGCGGGAGGGCCGGGAGGGACCCAGTACTTC. This chain joins TRBV3-1 (or the pseudogene TRBV3-2) and TRBJ2-5; 12 nucleotides align to TRBD2. The CDR3 runs 16 residues. V lost 4 bases, J lost 7 bases, and 10 bases stayed unmatched. Germline loops: CDR1 LGHDT, CDR2 YNNKEL (reference sequence).

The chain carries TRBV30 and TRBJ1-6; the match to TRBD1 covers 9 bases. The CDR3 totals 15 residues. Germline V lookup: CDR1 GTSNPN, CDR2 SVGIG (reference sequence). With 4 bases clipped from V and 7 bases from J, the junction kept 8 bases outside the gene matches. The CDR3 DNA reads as TGTGCCTGGACCAATCTTGGACAGGGGAATTCACCCCTCCACTTT. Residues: CAWTNLGQGNSPLHF.

This CDR3 reads CATSTGLEDEQFF. The CDR3 DNA sequence: TGTGCCACCAGCACGGGACTAGAGGATGAGCAGTTCTTC. This sequence joins TRBV15 and TRBJ2-1; 8 nucleotides line up with TRBD2. From germline, CDR1 is LNHNV and CDR2 YYDKDF (reference sequence). The CDR3 is 13 amino acids. V trimming: 4 bases; J trimming: 8 bases; junction bases outside the gene matches: 4.

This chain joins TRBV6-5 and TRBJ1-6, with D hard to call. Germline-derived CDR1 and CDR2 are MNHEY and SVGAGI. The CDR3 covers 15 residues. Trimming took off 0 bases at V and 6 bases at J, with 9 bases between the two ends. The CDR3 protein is CASSYSDPSNSPLHF. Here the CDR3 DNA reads TGTGCCAGCAGTTACTCGGACCCCTCTAATTCACCCCTCCACTTT.

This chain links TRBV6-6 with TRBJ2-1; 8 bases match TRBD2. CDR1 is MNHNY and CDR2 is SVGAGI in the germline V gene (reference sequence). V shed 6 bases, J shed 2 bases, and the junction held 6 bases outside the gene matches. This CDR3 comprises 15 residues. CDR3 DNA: TGTGCCAGCAGCCCCAGCGGGAGTGCCTACAATGAGCAGTTCTTC. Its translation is CASSPSGSAYNEQFF.

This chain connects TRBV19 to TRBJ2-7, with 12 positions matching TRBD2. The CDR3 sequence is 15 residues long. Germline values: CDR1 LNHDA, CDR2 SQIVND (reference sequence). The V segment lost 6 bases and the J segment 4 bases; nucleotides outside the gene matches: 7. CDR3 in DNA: TGTGCCAGTAGCCCGACTAGCGGGAGAGTTTACGAGCAGTACTTC. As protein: CASSPTSGRVYEQYF.

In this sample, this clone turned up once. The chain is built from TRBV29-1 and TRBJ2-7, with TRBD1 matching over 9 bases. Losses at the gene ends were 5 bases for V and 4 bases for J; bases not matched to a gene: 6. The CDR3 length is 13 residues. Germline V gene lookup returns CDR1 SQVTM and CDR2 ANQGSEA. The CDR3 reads CSVLPGQGYEQYF. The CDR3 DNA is TGCAGCGTTTTACCGGGACAGGGTTACGAGCAGTACTTC.

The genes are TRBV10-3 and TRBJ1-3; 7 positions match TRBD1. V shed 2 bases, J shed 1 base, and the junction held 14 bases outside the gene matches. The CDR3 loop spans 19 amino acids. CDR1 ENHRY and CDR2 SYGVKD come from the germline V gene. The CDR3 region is CAISELGSRQGNSGNTIYF. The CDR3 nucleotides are TGTGCCATCAGTGAGCTAGGTTCAAGACAGGGAAATTCTGGAAACACCATATATTTT.

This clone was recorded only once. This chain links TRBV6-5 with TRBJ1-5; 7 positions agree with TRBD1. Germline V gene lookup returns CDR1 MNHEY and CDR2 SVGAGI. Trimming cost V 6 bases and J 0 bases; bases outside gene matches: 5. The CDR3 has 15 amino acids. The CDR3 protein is CASSWDRDSNQPQHF. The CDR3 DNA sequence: TGTGCCAGCAGCTGGGACAGAGATAGCAATCAGCCCCAGCATTTT.

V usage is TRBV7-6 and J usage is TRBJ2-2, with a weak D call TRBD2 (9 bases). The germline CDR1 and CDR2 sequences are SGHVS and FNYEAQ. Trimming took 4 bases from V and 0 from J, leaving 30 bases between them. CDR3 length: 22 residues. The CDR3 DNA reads TGTGCCAGCAGCTACGAACCGACAGGGGCCGGTTTAGCGGGAGCGAACACCGGGGAGCTGTTTTTT. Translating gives CASSYEPTGAGLAGANTGELFF. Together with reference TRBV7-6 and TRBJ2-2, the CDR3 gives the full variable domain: GAGVSQSPRYKVTKRGQDVALRCDPISGHVSLYWYRQALGQGPEFLTYFNYEAQQDKSGLPNDRFSAERPEGSISTLTIQRTEQRDSAMYRCASSYEPTGAGLAGANTGELFFGEGSRLTVL.

CDR3 nucleotides: TGTGCCAGCAGTCCTCCCCGGGGACAGGCTTTTGTCGGGGAGCTGTTTTTT. Its protein is CASSPPRGQAFVGELFF. The chain combines TRBV27 with TRBJ2-2; 8 bases line up with TRBD1. Trimming at V came to 5 bases and at J to 7 bases, leaving 15 bases not matched to a gene. CDR3 length: 17 residues. Germline CDR1 is MNHEY and CDR2 is SMNVEV (reference sequence).

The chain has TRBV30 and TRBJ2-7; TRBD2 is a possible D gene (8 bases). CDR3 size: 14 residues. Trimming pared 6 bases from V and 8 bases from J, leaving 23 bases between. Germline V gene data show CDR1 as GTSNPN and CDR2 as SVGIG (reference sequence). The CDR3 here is CACQPGGTVSQQYF. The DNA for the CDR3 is TGTGCCTGCCAACCGGGGGGGACAGTATCCCAGCAGTACTTC.

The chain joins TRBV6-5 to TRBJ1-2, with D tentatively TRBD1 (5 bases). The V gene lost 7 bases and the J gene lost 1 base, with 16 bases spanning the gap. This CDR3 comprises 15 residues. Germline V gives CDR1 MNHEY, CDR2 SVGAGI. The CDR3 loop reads CASIGGAGLNYGYTF. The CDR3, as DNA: TGTGCCAGCATTGGTGGGGCAGGACTTAACTATGGCTACACCTTC.

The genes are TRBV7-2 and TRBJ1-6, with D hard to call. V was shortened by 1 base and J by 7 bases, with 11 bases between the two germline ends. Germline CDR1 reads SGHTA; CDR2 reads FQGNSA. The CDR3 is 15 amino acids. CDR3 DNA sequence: TGTGCCAGCAGCTTAGGTTGGGGTGGGAATTCACCCCTCCACTTT. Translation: CASSLGWGGNSPLHF.

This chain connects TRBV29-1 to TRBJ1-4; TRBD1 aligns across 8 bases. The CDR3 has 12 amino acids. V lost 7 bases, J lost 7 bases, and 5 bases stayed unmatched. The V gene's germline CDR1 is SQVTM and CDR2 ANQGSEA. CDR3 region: CSAGQGREKLFF. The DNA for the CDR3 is TGCAGCGCTGGACAGGGTCGTGAAAAACTGTTTTTT.

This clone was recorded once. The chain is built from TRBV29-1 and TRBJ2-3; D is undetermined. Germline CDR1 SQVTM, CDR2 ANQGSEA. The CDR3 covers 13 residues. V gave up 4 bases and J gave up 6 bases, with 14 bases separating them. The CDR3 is CSVVQALMDTQYF. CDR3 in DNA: TGCAGCGTTGTTCAGGCCCTTATGGATACGCAGTATTTT.

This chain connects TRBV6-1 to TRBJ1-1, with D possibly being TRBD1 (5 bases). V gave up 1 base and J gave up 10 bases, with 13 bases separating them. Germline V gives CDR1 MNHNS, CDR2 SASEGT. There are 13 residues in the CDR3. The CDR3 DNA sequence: TGTGCCAGCAGTGAAGTGAGAGGGGAGGGAGCTTTCTTT. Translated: CASSEVRGEGAFF.

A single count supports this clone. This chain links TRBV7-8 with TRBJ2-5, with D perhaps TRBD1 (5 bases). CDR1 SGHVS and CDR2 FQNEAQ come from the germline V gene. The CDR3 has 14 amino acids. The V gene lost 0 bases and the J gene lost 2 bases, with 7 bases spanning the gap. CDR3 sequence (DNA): TGTGCCAGCAGCTTAGCGGGGCGGCAAGAGACCCAGTACTTC. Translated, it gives CASSLAGRQETQYF.

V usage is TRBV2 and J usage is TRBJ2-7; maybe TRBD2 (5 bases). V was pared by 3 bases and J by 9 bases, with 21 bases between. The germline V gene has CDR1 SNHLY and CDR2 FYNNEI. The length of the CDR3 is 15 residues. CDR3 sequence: CASSEKTTEEAAQYF. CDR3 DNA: TGTGCCAGCAGTGAGAAGACGACCGAGGAGGCTGCGCAGTACTTC.

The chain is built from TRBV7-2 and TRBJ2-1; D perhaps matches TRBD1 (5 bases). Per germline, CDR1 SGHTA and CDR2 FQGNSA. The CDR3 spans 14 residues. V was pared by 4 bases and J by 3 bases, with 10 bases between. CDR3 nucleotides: TGTGCCAGCAGCTCCGCAGGGAACTACAATGAGCAGTTCTTC. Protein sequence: CASSSAGNYNEQFF.

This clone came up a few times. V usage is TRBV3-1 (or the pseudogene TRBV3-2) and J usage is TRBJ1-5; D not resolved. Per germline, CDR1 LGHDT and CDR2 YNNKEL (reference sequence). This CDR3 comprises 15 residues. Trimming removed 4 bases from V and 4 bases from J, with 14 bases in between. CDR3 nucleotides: TGTGCCAGCAGCCCGCCGGGTCACTCGAATCAGCCCCAGCATTTT. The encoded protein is CASSPPGHSNQPQHF.

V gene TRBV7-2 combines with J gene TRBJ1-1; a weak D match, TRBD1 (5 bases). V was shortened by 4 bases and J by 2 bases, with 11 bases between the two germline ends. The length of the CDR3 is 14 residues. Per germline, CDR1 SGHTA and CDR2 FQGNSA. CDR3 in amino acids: CASSSGLQNTEAFF. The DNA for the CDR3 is TGTGCCAGCAGCTCGGGACTCCAAAACACTGAAGCTTTCTTT.

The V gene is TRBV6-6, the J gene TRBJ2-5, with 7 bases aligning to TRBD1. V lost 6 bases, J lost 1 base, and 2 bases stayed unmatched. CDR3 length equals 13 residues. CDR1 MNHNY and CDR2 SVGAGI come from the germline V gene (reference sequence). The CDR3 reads CASRGQPQETQYF. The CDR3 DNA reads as TGTGCCAGCAGGGGACAGCCCCAAGAGACCCAGTACTTC.

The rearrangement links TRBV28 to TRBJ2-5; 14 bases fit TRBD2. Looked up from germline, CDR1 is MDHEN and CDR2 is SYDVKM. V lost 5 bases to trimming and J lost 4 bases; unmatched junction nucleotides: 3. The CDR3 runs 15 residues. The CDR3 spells CASSPGLAGVETQYF. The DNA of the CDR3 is TGTGCCAGCAGTCCGGGACTAGCGGGGGTAGAGACCCAGTACTTC.